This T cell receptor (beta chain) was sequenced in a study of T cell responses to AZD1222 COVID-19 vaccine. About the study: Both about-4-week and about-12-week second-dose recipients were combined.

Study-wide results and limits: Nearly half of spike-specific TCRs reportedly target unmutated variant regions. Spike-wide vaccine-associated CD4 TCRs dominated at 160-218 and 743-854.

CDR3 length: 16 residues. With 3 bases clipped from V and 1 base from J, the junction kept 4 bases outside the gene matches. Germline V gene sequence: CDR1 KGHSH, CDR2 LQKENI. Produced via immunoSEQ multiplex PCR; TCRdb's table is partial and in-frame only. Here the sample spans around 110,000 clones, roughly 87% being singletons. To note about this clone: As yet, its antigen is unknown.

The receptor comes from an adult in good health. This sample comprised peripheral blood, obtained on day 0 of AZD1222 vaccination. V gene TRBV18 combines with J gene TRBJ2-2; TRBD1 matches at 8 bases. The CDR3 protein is CASSPPTGGNTGELFF. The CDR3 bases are TGTGCCAGCTCACCTCCTACAGGGGGGAACACCGGGGAGCTGTTTTTT.